These 10 T cell receptor beta chains originate from one sample sequenced in a study of PD-L1 blockade in urothelial cancer (dated by TCRdb to the late 2010s). The time point label here, explained by the study, means: pretreatment peripheral blood. The method was the immunoSEQ multiplex PCR assay. The source is immuneACCESS, and TCRdb retained only in-frame sequences with V and J called. Part of the clones is not carried over; for the studies checked, unresolved V genes explain less than half of this, and the remainder is unexplained. The table for this sample lists 45,000 to 60,000 clones; about 81% of them were counted only once. The leading ten clones occupy around 1.5% of the sample. Sample: PBMCs, taken around atezolizumab (anti-PD-L1) treatment. All receptors derive from a man aged 50-60 years with urothelial cancer.

V and J are TRBV18 and TRBJ2-7; D might be TRBD2 (6 bases). The CDR3 runs 15 residues. CDR1 and CDR2 from the germline V gene are KGHSH and LQKENI. The V end lost 1 base, the J end lost 3 bases, and 13 bases lay between the germline ends. The DNA for the CDR3 is TGTGCCAGCTCACCACGCGGGGACTTACTCTACGAGCAGTACTTC. It yields the protein CASSPRGDLLYEQYF.

The chain has TRBV5-1 and TRBJ1-2, with D hard to call. The V gene lost 0 bases and the J gene lost 3 bases, with 12 bases spanning the gap. CDR1 and CDR2 from the germline V gene are SGHRS and YFSETQ. This CDR3 comprises 15 residues. In DNA form, the CDR3 reads TGCGCCAGCAGCTTGGGGTCGGCGGTAGACTATGGCTACACCTTC. It is translated as CASSLGSAVDYGYTF.

The chain has TRBV6-5 and TRBJ2-1; 8 bases are a match to TRBD1. The CDR3 length is 15 residues. Per germline, CDR1 MNHEY and CDR2 SVGAGI. The V and J ends lost 6 bases and 1 base, in that order; junction bases with no gene match: 5. The CDR3 region has the DNA TGTGCCAGCAGCGATACAGGGGGTTCCTACAATGAGCAGTTCTTC. Translation: CASSDTGGSYNEQFF.

The rearrangement links TRBV30 to TRBJ1-4; a weak D match, TRBD1 (5 bases). The V gene's germline CDR1 is GTSNPN and CDR2 SVGIG (reference sequence). The CDR3 has 15 residues. Trimming stripped 1 base from V and 8 bases from J, with 17 bases between. CDR3 in DNA: TGTGCCTGGAGTGGGGGTCGACCGGGGGACGAAAAACTGTTTTTT. Its translation is CAWSGGRPGDEKLFF.

The V call is TRBV20-1, the J call TRBJ2-7, with D possibly TRBD1 on 7 matching bases. In germline, CDR1 is DFQATT, CDR2 SNEGSKA (reference sequence). V was trimmed by 6 bases and J by 7 bases, leaving 13 bases between them. The CDR3 totals 11 residues. The CDR3 reads CSAIQGGEQYV. In nucleotides, the CDR3 is TGCAGTGCAATCCAGGGGGGAGAGCAGTACGTC.

The genes are TRBV28 and TRBJ1-4; D not certain. V lost 2 bases and J lost 8, with 15 bases in between. The CDR3 has 15 amino acids. Germline assignment: CDR1 MDHEN and CDR2 SYDVKM. The CDR3: CASSLVVASREKLFF. The CDR3 DNA reads TGTGCCAGCAGTTTAGTCGTAGCCTCTCGGGAAAAACTGTTTTTT.

This clone was recorded a few times. The rearrangement joins TRBV6-1 to TRBJ1-4, with 12 bases lining up with TRBD1. V was pared by 8 bases and J by 8 bases, with 6 bases of the junction left unmatched. The CDR3 runs 14 residues. Germline V gene data show CDR1 as MNHNS and CDR2 as SASEGT. The DNA for the CDR3 is TGTGCCAGCGCCACCGGGACAGGGGGCGAAAAACTGTTTTTT. Translating it yields CASATGTGGEKLFF.

The chain uses TRBV5-1 and TRBJ1-6, with D perhaps matching TRBD1 (6 bases). The V gene's germline CDR1 is SGHRS and CDR2 YFSETQ. There are 15 residues in the CDR3. The V and J ends lost 4 bases and 3 bases respectively, with 11 bases between them. The CDR3 sequence is CASSRRTVYNSPLHF. Written as DNA, the CDR3 is TGCGCCAGCAGCAGGCGGACAGTCTATAATTCACCCCTCCACTTT. Together with reference TRBV5-1 and TRBJ1-6, the CDR3 gives the full variable domain: KAGVTQTPRYLIKTRGQQVTLSCSPISGHRSVSWYQQTPGQGLQFLFEYFSETQRNKGNFPGRFSGRQFSNSRSEMNVSTLELGDSALYLCASSRRTVYNSPLHFGNGTRLTVT.

The J gene is TRBJ2-3, the V gene TRBV5-1; 12 nucleotides match TRBD2. With 3 bases clipped from V and 6 bases from J, the junction kept 2 bases outside the gene matches. In germline, CDR1 is SGHRS, CDR2 YFSETQ. This CDR3 is 14 amino acids long. The CDR3: CASSSTSGGDTQYF. The CDR3 nucleotides read TGCGCCAGCAGCTCCACTAGCGGGGGGGATACGCAGTATTTT.

This clone was seen a single time. The V and J genes are TRBV14 and TRBJ2-1; D perhaps matches TRBD1 (5 bases). Trimming shortened V by 1 base and J by 0 bases, and 10 bases separated the two germline ends. This CDR3 is built from 16 residues. Germline V CDR1 and CDR2: SGHDN, FVKESK. In DNA form, the CDR3 reads TGTGCCAGCAGCCAAGGGTTAAGGGGCTCCTACAATGAGCAGTTCTTC. This gives the protein CASSQGLRGSYNEQFF.